The sequence of this T cell receptor (beta chain) was determined in a study of cytomegalovirus exposure and HLA in healthy donors. The PCR contained 60 Vbeta and 13 Jbeta primers. Sequenced by immunoSEQ multiplex PCR; TCRdb stores in-frame clones only, minus some. The data hold 130,000 or so clones, with roughly 79% observed a single time. Concerning this clone: No antigen is known for it.

CDR1 and CDR2 from the germline V gene are GTSNPN and SVGIG (reference sequence). V gave up 5 bases and J gave up 1 base, with 11 bases separating them. The CDR3 consists of 13 residues. General study results and limits: It was shown in a later analysis that HLA-associated TCR beta chains were more clonally expanded than other, equally common chains. The study found most TCR sequences rare, yet found some public TCRs in many donors. Researchers had no immune exposure information except CMV serostatus available. As confirmed in vitro, three CMV-associated chains were specific for CMV antigens.

This receptor was identified in a male donor in good health and CMV-seronegative. The sequencing sample was made of PBMCs. The chain is built from TRBV30 and TRBJ1-2, with D uncertain. The CDR3 DNA is TGTGCCTGGCTAGGAGGTCGTAACTATGGCTACACCTTC. This gives the protein CAWLGGRNYGYTF.